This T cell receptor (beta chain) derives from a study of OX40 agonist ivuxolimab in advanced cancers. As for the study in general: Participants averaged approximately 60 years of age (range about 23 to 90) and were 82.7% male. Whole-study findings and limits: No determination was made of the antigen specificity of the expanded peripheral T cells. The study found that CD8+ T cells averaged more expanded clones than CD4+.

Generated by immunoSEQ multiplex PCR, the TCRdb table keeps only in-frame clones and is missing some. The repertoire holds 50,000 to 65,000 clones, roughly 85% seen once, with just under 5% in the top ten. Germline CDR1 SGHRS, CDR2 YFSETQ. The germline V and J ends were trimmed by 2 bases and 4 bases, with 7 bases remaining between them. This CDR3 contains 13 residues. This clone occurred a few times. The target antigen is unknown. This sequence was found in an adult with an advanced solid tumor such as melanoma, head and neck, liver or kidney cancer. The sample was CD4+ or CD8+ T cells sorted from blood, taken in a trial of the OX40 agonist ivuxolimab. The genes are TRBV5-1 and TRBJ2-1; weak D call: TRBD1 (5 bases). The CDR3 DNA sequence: TGCGCCAGCAGCTTCCAGGGTTACAATGAGCAGTTCTTC. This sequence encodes CASSFQGYNEQFF. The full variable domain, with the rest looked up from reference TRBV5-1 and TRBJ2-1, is KAGVTQTPRYLIKTRGQQVTLSCSPISGHRSVSWYQQTPGQGLQFLFEYFSETQRNKGNFPGRFSGRQFSNSRSEMNVSTLELGDSALYLCASSFQGYNEQFFGPGTRLTVL.